The T cell receptor (beta chain) under discussion was sequenced for a study of blood T cell repertoires in COVID-19. Study at large: Specimens from acute and convalescent COVID-19 originated in the United States, Italy and Spain. The analysed material was cDNA or gDNA that came from T cells, B-cell-depleted T cells, or PBMCs.

In the authors' workflow: Estimation of nucleated cell counts was performed using reference gene primer amplification. The data were produced by immunoSEQ multiplex PCR, yet TCRdb's version contains in-frame clones alone and is incomplete. V, J and clone size reflect that table, while D and trimming were determined from the DNA. This sample carries approximately 240,000 clones, approximately 86% of them seen once, and the ten largest clones take approximately 6.3%. CDR1 and CDR2 from the germline V gene are MDHEN and SYDVKM. Unmatched junction bases numbered 9, after V lost 4 bases and J lost 9 bases. This CDR3 comprises 13 residues.

This clonotype was sampled from a woman in her fifties or sixties with active or convalescent COVID-19. The source material was peripheral blood. The chain employs TRBV28 and TRBJ2-7; 7 bases are a match to TRBD1. CDR3 DNA sequence: TGTGCCAGCAGTTCCTTGACAGGGCTCAGGCAGTACGTC. Translation: CASSSLTGLRQYV.